This T cell receptor (beta chain) emerged from a study of blood T cell repertoires in COVID-19. About the research overall: Both acute and convalescent COVID-19 samples were obtained from the United States, Italy and Spain. Sources were T cells, B-cell-depleted T cells, or PBMCs; the material itself was cDNA or gDNA.

Original processing notes: Counts of nucleated cells, estimated from reference gene primer amplification, were obtained. TCRdb's table, derived via immunoSEQ multiplex PCR, lists solely in-frame clones and lacks some. Clone size and V and J calls were adopted from that table, with D and trimming inferred from the DNA. Here the sample spans roughly 67,000 clones, 80% to 85% being singletons. The sequencing input was peripheral blood. This clonotype was obtained from a man in his forties or fifties with active COVID-19.

DNA for the CDR3: TGTGCCACCAGCAGAGGGCCAAGGATCGGAGGCAAAAACATTCAGTACTTC. Its translation is CATSRGPRIGGKNIQYF. The chain is built from TRBV15 and TRBJ2-4; D might be TRBD2 (5 bases). The ends were cut back, 1 base at V and 3 bases at J, with 16 bases in the middle. The CDR3 spans 17 residues. CDR1 is LNHNV and CDR2 is YYDKDF in the germline V gene (reference sequence).